This T cell receptor (beta chain) derives from a study of blood T cell repertoires in COVID-19. In the study overall: Collection of acute and convalescent COVID-19 samples took place in the United States, Italy and Spain.

Only a few counts were recorded for this clone. Authors' processing steps: Scientists estimated how many nucleated cells there were by amplifying reference gene primers. Here immunoSEQ multiplex PCR was the method, and the copy in TCRdb shows in-frame clones only, minus some. From that table come the V and J calls and clone size; the DNA was used to work out D and trimming. The top ten hold roughly 38% of the sample, which has about 82,000 clones, roughly three quarters seen once. Seattle's enrolled individuals joined amid active infection and were then monitored longitudinally. This CDR3 has 18 amino acids. The junction had 12 bases not matched to a gene; V was cut back by 3 bases and J by 0 bases. Looked up from germline, CDR1 is SGHNT and CDR2 is YENEEA.

This chain uses TRBV11-3 with TRBJ1-1; 8 bases align to TRBD1. The sequenced sample was peripheral blood. This receptor was taken from a man in his fifties or sixties with COVID-19, enrolled during active disease. The CDR3 DNA reads TGTGCCAGCAGCTTTTCCGCTCTGGACAGGGAGGTGAACACTGAAGCTTTCTTT. Translated, it gives CASSFSALDREVNTEAFF. The full variable domain, in which reference TRBV11-3 and TRBJ1-1 provide the parts outside the CDR3, is EAGVVQSPRYKIIEKKQPVAFWCNPISGHNTLYWYLQNLGQGPELLIRYENEEAVDDSQLPKDRFSAERLKGVDSTLKIQPAELGDSAVYLCASSFSALDREVNTEAFFGQGTRLTVV.